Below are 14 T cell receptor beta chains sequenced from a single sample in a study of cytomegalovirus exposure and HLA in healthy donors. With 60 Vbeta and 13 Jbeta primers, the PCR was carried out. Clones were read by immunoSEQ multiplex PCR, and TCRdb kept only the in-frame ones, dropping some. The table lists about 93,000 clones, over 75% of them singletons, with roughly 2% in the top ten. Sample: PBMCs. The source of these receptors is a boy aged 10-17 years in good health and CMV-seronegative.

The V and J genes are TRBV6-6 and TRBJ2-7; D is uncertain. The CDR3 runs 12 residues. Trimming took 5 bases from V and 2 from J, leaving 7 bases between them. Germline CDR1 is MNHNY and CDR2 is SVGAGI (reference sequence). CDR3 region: CASSGRTYEQYF. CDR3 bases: TGTGCCAGCAGTGGTAGAACCTACGAGCAGTACTTC.

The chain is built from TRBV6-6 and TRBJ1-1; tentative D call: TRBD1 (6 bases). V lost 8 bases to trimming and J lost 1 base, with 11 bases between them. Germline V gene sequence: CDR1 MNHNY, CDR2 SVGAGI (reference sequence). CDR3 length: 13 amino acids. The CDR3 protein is CASLRQENTEAFF. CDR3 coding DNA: TGTGCCAGCCTTCGACAGGAGAACACTGAAGCTTTCTTT.

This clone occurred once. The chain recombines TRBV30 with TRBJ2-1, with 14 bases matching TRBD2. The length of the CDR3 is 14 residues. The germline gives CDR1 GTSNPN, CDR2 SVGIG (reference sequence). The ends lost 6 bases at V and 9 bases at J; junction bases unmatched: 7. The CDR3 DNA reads TGTGCCTGCACGACTAGCGGGGGGGCCAGTGAGCAGTTCTTC. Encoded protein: CACTTSGGASEQFF.

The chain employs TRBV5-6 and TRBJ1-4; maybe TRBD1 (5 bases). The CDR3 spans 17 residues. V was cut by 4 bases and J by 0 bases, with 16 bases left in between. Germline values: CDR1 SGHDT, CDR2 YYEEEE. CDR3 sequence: CASSRGQGLATNEKLFF. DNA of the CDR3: TGTGCCAGCAGCCGGGGCCAGGGACTAGCAACTAATGAAAAACTGTTTTTT. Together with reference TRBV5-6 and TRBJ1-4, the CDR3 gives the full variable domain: DAGVTQSPTHLIKTRGQQVTLRCSPKSGHDTVSWYQQALGQGPQFIFQYYEEEERQRGNFPDRFSGHQFPNYSSELNVNALLLGDSALYLCASSRGQGLATNEKLFFGSGTQLSVL.

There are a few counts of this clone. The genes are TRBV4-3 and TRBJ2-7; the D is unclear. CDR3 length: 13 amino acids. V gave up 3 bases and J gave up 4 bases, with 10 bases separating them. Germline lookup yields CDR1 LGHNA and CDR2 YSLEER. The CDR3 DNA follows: TGCGCCAGCAGCCACGCGCTAGGATACGAGCAGTACTTC. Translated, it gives CASSHALGYEQYF.

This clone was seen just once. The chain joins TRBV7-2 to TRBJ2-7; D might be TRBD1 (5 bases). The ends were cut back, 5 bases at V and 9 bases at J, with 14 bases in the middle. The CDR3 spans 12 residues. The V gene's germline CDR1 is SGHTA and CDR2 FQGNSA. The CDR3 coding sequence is TGTGCCAGCAGCCACCCAGGGAATCCGCAGTACTTC. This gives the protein CASSHPGNPQYF.

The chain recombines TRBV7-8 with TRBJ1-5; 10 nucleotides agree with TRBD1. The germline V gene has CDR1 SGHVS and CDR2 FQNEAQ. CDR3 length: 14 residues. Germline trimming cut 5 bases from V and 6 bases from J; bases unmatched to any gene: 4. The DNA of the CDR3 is TGTGCCAGCAGCCGGGACAGGGGTGTTCAGCCCCAGCATTTT. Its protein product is CASSRDRGVQPQHF.

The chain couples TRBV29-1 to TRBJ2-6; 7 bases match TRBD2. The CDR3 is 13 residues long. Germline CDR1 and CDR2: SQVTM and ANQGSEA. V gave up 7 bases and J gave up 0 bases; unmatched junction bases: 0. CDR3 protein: CSAGGSGANVLTF. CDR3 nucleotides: TGCAGCGCGGGGGGCTCTGGGGCCAACGTCCTGACTTTC. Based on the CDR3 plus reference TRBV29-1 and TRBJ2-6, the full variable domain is SAVISQKPSRDICQRGTSLTIQCQVDSQVTMMFWYRQQPGQSLTLIATANQGSEATYESGFVIDKFPISRPNLTFSTLTVSNMSPEDSSIYLCSAGGSGANVLTFGAGSRLTVL.

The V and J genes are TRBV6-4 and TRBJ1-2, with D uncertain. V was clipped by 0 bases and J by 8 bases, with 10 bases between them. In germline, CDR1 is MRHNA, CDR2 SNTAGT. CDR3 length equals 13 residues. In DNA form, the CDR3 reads TGTGCCAGCAGTGACTCTCCTACAGCAGGCTACACCTTC. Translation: CASSDSPTAGYTF.

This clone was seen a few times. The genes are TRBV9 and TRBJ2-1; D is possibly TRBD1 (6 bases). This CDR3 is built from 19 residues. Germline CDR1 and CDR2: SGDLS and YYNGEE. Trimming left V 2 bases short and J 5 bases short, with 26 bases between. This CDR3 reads CASSVLERGYSTDNNEQFF. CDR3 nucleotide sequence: TGTGCCAGCAGCGTCTTAGAGAGGGGGTACAGCACAGATAACAATGAGCAGTTCTTC.

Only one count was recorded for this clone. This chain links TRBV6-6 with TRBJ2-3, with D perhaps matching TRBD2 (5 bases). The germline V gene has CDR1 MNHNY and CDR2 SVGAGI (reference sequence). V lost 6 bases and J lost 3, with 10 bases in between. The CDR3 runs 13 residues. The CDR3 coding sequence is TGTGCCAGCAGCCTGCGGGTGACAGATACGCAGTATTTT. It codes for CASSLRVTDTQYF.

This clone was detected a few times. The CDR3 DNA follows: TGTGCCTGGACATTAAGAGCGGACACTGAAGCTTTCTTT. Translated: CAWTLRADTEAFF. The chain carries TRBV30 and TRBJ1-1; D gene unclear. The ends were cut back, 4 bases at V and 3 bases at J, with 12 bases in the middle. CDR3 size: 13 residues. CDR1 is GTSNPN and CDR2 is SVGIG in the germline V gene (reference sequence).

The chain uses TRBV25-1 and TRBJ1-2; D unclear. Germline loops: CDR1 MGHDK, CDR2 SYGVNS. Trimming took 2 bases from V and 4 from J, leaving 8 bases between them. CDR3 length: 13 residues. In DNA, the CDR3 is TGTGCCAGCAGTGAACTTGCAGGCTATGGCTACACCTTC. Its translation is CASSELAGYGYTF.

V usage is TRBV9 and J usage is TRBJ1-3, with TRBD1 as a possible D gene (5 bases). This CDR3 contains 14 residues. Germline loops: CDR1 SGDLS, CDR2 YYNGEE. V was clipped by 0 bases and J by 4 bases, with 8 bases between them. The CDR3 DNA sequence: TGTGCCAGCAGCGTAGCGGCAGGGGGAAACACCATATATTTT. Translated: CASSVAAGGNTIYF.